The 20 T cell receptor beta chains listed next were all sequenced from one sample in a study of T cells in women clearing cervical HPV infection. The repertoire was sequenced with immunoSEQ multiplex PCR; TCRdb's copy has only in-frame clones and lacks some. Its table records tens of thousands of clones. The sequencing sample was made of blood buffy coat. Every receptor here comes from a woman between 18 and 70 years old with a cervical HPV16 infection that either progressed to CIN3+ or cleared (not recorded which).

The DNA read from the CDR3 is TGTGCCTGGACAGGGGTCGGAAGAGAAAAG. It translates to CAWTGVGREK. Given in full, the CDR3 is CAWTGVGREKLFF. This chain links TRBV30 with TRBJ2-2; D is perhaps TRBD1 (6 bases). The read terminates 3 residues ahead of where the CDR3 ends, so the germline J gene completes it. The CDR3 has 13 residues. CDR1 is GTSNPN, CDR2 SVGIG, per germline (reference sequence).

As regards this clone: The read terminates 3 residues ahead of where the CDR3 ends, so the germline J gene completes it. V is TRBV5-1 and J is TRBJ2-1; 10 bases are a match to TRBD1. After removal of 4 bases from V and 9 bases from J, the junction contained 10 bases not matched to a gene. Looked up from germline, CDR1 is SGHRS and CDR2 is YFSETQ. The CDR3 loop spans 15 amino acids. CDR3: CASSDPGQGISEQFF. CDR3 DNA, as far as it was read: TGCGCCAGCAGCGACCCGGGACAGGGGATTAGTGAG. The full variable domain, with the rest looked up from reference TRBV5-1 and TRBJ2-1, is KAGVTQTPRYLIKTRGQQVTLSCSPISGHRSVSWYQQTPGQGLQFLFEYFSETQRNKGNFPGRFSGRQFSNSRSEMNVSTLELGDSALYLCASSDPGQGISEQFFGPGTRLTVL.

On this clone: The DNA ends 3 residues before the CDR3 does, and the rest of the CDR3 is filled in from the germline J gene. The V and J genes are TRBV20-1 and TRBJ1-4; 7 bases align to TRBD1. This CDR3 is 14 amino acids long. V dropped 4 bases and J dropped 0; count of bases not matched to a gene: 2. Germline values: CDR1 DFQATT, CDR2 SNEGSKA (reference sequence). Incomplete CDR3 DNA: TGCAGTGCTACCCAGGGGGCAACTAATGAAAAA. Its protein is CSATQGATNEK. The full CDR3 is CSATQGATNEKLFF.

Details on this clone: The read ends 3 residues early relative to the CDR3; the germline J gene fills the gap. The chain carries TRBV5-4 and TRBJ1-4; no firm D call. Per the germline V gene, CDR1 is SGHNT and CDR2 is YYREEE (reference sequence). Trimming cost V 4 bases and J 8 bases, with 15 bases left between them. The CDR3 totals 14 residues. The sequenced part of the CDR3 DNA is TGTGCCAGCAGCCGATCGGTTGCGGGGGAAAAA. Protein: CASSRSVAGEK. The complete CDR3 reads CASSRSVAGEKLFF.

Worth noting for this clone: The read ends 3 residues early relative to the CDR3; the germline J gene fills the gap. The V and J genes are TRBV2 and TRBJ2-3, with D tentatively TRBD1 or TRBD2 (7 bases each). Looked up from germline, CDR1 is SNHLY and CDR2 is FYNNEI. The CDR3 consists of 15 residues. CDR3: CASGETQGRAGTQYF. The covered CDR3 bases are TGTGCCAGCGGGGAGACACAGGGGAGGGCAGGGACG.

As concerns this clone: The sequence runs out 3 residues before the end of the CDR3; the remainder is reconstructed from the germline J gene. This chain uses TRBV5-1 with TRBJ2-2, with D tentatively TRBD2 (6 bases). Germline V gene sequence: CDR1 SGHRS, CDR2 YFSETQ. V dropped 3 bases and J dropped 1 base, with 10 bases sitting between them. The CDR3 spans 15 residues. This CDR3 is CASSSAGQNTGELFF. The DNA read from the CDR3 is TGCGCCAGCAGCTCCGCGGGGCAGAACACCGGGGAG.

Partial CDR3 DNA: TGTGCCAGCACCCCTCGAGGGGCAAGCGAG. The encoded protein is CASTPRGASE. In full, the CDR3 reads CASTPRGASEQYF. This rearrangement joins TRBV28 to TRBJ2-7; D is perhaps TRBD1 or TRBD2 (5 bases each). Read coverage stops 3 residues before the CDR3 terminus; the germline J gene supplies the remainder. The CDR3 has 13 amino acids. V dropped 7 bases and J dropped 6 bases, with 16 bases sitting between them. CDR1 and CDR2 from the germline V gene are MDHEN and SYDVKM.

Turning to this clone: The read terminates 3 residues before the CDR3 end, so the remaining end is supplied by the germline J gene. This sequence joins TRBV5-1 and TRBJ1-1, with 7 nucleotides matching TRBD1. V lost 7 bases, J lost 1 base, and 10 bases stayed unmatched. Germline values: CDR1 SGHRS, CDR2 YFSETQ. This CDR3 is 15 amino acids long. The part of the CDR3 DNA that was read is TGCGCCAGCCAAACCCGGGGACAGCCGAACACTGAA. Encoded protein: CASQTRGQPNTE. The whole CDR3 reads CASQTRGQPNTEAFF.

As to this clone: The sequence runs out 3 residues before the end of the CDR3; the remainder is reconstructed from the germline J gene. The chain employs TRBV19 and TRBJ2-5, with D perhaps matching TRBD2 (7 bases). CDR1 is LNHDA, CDR2 SQIVND, per germline (reference sequence). The V gene lost 5 bases and the J gene lost 4 bases, with 23 bases spanning the gap. There are 17 residues in the CDR3. The DNA read from the CDR3 is TGTGCCAGTAGTCAACGGCCTAGCGCGAGGGGGGGAGAGACC. As protein: CASSQRPSARGGET. The whole CDR3 is CASSQRPSARGGETQYF.

Remarks on this clone: Read coverage stops 3 residues before the CDR3 terminus; the germline J gene supplies the remainder. The J gene is TRBJ2-3, the V gene TRBV10-1, with 9 bases matching TRBD1. The CDR3 is 15 amino acids. The V segment lost 5 bases and the J segment 4 bases; nucleotides outside the gene matches: 7. Germline lookup yields CDR1 WNHNN and CDR2 SYGVQD (reference sequence). CDR3 sequence reads: CASSKTGGQPDTQYF. The CDR3 bases that were read are TGCGCCAGCAGTAAAACAGGGGGCCAGCCAGATACG.

To note about this clone: The CDR3 end lies 3 residues beyond the end of the read and is filled in from the germline J gene. The rearrangement links TRBV12-5 to TRBJ2-7, with 11 bases matching TRBD2. V was clipped by 6 bases and J by 5 bases; unmatched bases: 18. The CDR3 has 18 amino acids. The germline V gene encodes CDR1 LGHNT and CDR2 FRNRAP. This CDR3 is CASGYRSGRARFTHEQYF. Partial CDR3 DNA: TGTGCTAGTGGCTATCGTAGCGGGAGGGCCAGGTTCACGCACGAG. Full variable domain (missing parts from reference TRBV12-5 and TRBJ2-7): DARVTQTPRHKVTEMGQEVTMRCQPILGHNTVFWYRQTMMQGLELLAYFRNRAPLDDSGMPKDRFSAEMPDATLATLKIQPSEPRDSAVYFCASGYRSGRARFTHEQYFGPGTRLTVT.

With regard to this clone: The read comes to an end 3 residues before the CDR3 does, leaving the germline J gene to fill in the end. The chain employs TRBV14 and TRBJ2-7, with a tentative D call TRBD2 (6 bases). Trimming removed 4 bases from V and 2 bases from J, with 15 bases in between. The length of the CDR3 is 15 residues. CDR1 is SGHDN, CDR2 FVKESK, per germline. This CDR3 is CASSPLGGEPYEQYF. CDR3 DNA, as far as it was read: TGTGCCAGCAGCCCCCTCGGAGGGGAACCCTACGAG. Complete variable domain (other parts from reference TRBV14 and TRBJ2-7): EAGVTQFPSHSVIEKGQTVTLRCDPISGHDNLYWYRRVMGKEIKFLLHFVKESKQDESGMPNNRFLAERTGGTYSTLKVQPAELEDSGVYFCASSPLGGEPYEQYFGPGTRLTVT.

In the case of this clone: The CDR3 goes on 3 residues after the read ends, and that part is filled in from the germline J gene. V gene TRBV19 combines with J gene TRBJ1-5; D perhaps matches TRBD1 (5 bases). The ends were cut back, 3 bases at V and 4 bases at J, with 16 bases in the middle. CDR3 length: 16 residues. Germline CDR1 and CDR2: LNHDA and SQIVND (reference sequence). The covered CDR3 bases are TGTGCCAGTAGTATCGGTGGCCAGGGTCTTAATCAGCCC. As protein: CASSIGGQGLNQP. In full, the CDR3 reads CASSIGGQGLNQPQHF.

Regarding this clone: The read stops 3 residues short of the end of the CDR3; the missing end is completed from the germline J gene. This chain links TRBV18 with TRBJ2-3, with D possibly matching TRBD1 (5 bases). The CDR3 is 16 residues long. From germline, CDR1 is KGHSH and CDR2 LQKENI. CDR3 DNA (partial): TGTGCCAGCTCACCTTTCAGACAGTCGGACCAAGAGACG. This gives the protein CASSPFRQSDQET. The complete CDR3 sequence is CASSPFRQSDQETQYF.

With regard to this clone: One junction end does not reproduce the germline sequence, and a read error may be involved. The missing CDR3 end, 3 residues past where the read stops, is filled in from the germline J gene. The same CDR3 arises from other DNA sequences in this sample as well. The rearrangement joins TRBV20-1 to TRBJ1-3, with 7 bases aligning to TRBD1. CDR1 and CDR2 (germline): DFQATT, SNEGSKA (reference sequence). The CDR3 length is 14 residues. The sequenced part of the CDR3 DNA is TGCAGTGCCCGGAGGGGGCAATCTGGAAACACA. Amino acid sequence: CSARRGQSGNT. The CDR3 reads in full as CSARRGQSGNTIYF.

CDR3 protein: CSARIGDSNQPQHF. The part of the CDR3 DNA that was read is TGCAGTGCTAGAATAGGGGATAGCAATCAGCCC. V usage is TRBV20-1 and J usage is TRBJ1-5; the D gene is possibly TRBD1 (5 bases). Read sequence stops 3 residues before the CDR3 end, and the germline J gene provides the missing end. Germline loops: CDR1 DFQATT, CDR2 SNEGSKA (reference sequence). The CDR3 spans 14 residues. V was shortened by 2 bases and J by 0 bases, with 8 bases between the two germline ends.

As to this clone: The CDR3 extends 3 residues past the end of the read, so its final part is completed from the germline J gene. The V gene is TRBV20-1, the J gene TRBJ2-3, with 7 bases matching TRBD2. V shed 7 bases, J shed 0 bases, and the junction held 7 bases outside the gene matches. This CDR3 is 14 amino acids long. Germline V lookup: CDR1 DFQATT, CDR2 SNEGSKA (reference sequence). CDR3 sequence: CSVPSGSSTDTQYF. The CDR3 DNA, read in part, is TGCAGTGTCCCTAGCGGTTCTAGCACAGATACG.

As to this clone: Read data end 3 residues before the CDR3 end; the end is taken from the germline J gene. This chain joins TRBV28 and TRBJ1-1; tentatively, D is TRBD1 (5 bases). Germline V CDR1 and CDR2: MDHEN, SYDVKM. The CDR3 loop spans 14 amino acids. V gave up 2 bases and J gave up 3 bases, with 10 bases separating them. CDR3 bases read: TGTGCCAGCAGTTTAATCAGGGTGGACACTGAA. It is translated as CASSLIRVDTE. The whole CDR3 protein reads CASSLIRVDTEAFF.

To note about this clone: The read terminates 3 residues ahead of where the CDR3 ends, so the germline J gene completes it. The chain uses TRBV19 and TRBJ1-2; TRBD1 agrees at 10 bases. Germline-derived CDR1 and CDR2 are LNHDA and SQIVND (reference sequence). The CDR3 runs 16 residues. V was clipped by 7 bases and J by 7 bases; unmatched bases: 15. Partial CDR3 DNA: TGTGCCAGTACCCCCCTTGAGGAGACAGGGGGCGTTGGC. It is translated as CASTPLEETGGVG. The full CDR3 protein is CASTPLEETGGVGYTF.

Notes on this clone: The CDR3 end is not reached by the read, which stops 3 residues before it; the germline J gene fills it in. The chain uses TRBV9 and TRBJ2-1; 7 positions agree with TRBD2. Per the germline V gene, CDR1 is SGDLS and CDR2 is YYNGEE. Losses at the gene ends were 4 bases for V and 8 bases for J; bases not matched to a gene: 9. The CDR3 runs to 14 residues. The sequenced CDR3 bases are TGTGCCAGCAGCATGGGGAGGGGAGCAGATGAG. Its protein product is CASSMGRGADE. The whole CDR3 is CASSMGRGADEQFF. Looking up the rest from reference TRBV9 and TRBJ2-1 gives the full variable domain: DSGVTQTPKHLITATGQRVTLRCSPRSGDLSVYWYQQSLDQGLQFLIQYYNGEERAKGNILERFSAQQFPDLHSELNLSSLELGDSALYFCASSMGRGADEQFFGPGTRLTVL.